The subject of this entry is one T cell receptor (beta chain). The data originate from a study of T cell responses to AZD1222 COVID-19 vaccine. TCRdb's table, derived via immunoSEQ multiplex PCR, lists solely in-frame clones and lacks some. The data show about 150,000 clones, with roughly nine tenths seen just once and approximately 20% held by the top ten. V lost 5 bases to trimming and J lost 5 bases, with 12 bases between them. Germline V CDR1 and CDR2: SGHVS, FQNEAQ. CDR3 length: 13 residues. The gene calls are TRBV7-8 and TRBJ1-2; D call uncertain. The sample was peripheral blood, taken on day 0 of AZD1222 vaccination. This TCR was sampled from an adult in good health. DNA of the CDR3: TGTGCCAGCAGCCCCGGGAGTGGGTATGGCTACACCTTC. It codes for CASSPGSGYGYTF.